These 4 T cell receptor beta chains were all obtained from the same sample, sequenced in a study of vaccination and CD4 T cells after COVID-19. Each CDR3 protein is one row after TCRdb ran MiXCR on the PCR reads. Of 30,000 or so distinct CDR3 sequences listed, roughly 45% were seen once; the top ten hold over 4.5%. Time point described: late sampling 161 to 241 days after vaccination in three convalescent patients. The sequencing here drew on CD4+ T cells from blood, taken about 7 months after SARS-CoV-2 vaccination. The receptors were sampled from a human donor who had recovered from COVID-19.

This clonotype occurred a few times. CDR3 sequence reads: CASSWGQPPGDGYTF. In nucleotides, the CDR3 is TGTGCCAGCAGTTGGGGACAGCCCCCTGGAGATGGCTACACCTTC. The V call is TRBV28, the J call TRBJ1-2, with 7 nucleotides matching TRBD1. CDR3 length equals 15 residues. Unmatched junction bases numbered 11, after V lost 4 bases and J lost 6 bases. The germline V gene has CDR1 MDHEN and CDR2 SYDVKM.

This chain joins TRBV28 and TRBJ2-5, with 8 bases identical to TRBD1. From germline, CDR1 is MDHEN and CDR2 SYDVKM. The CDR3 is made up of 14 amino acids. The J segment lost 2 bases and the V segment lost 4 bases, leaving 3 bases of the junction unmatched. The CDR3 region has the DNA TGTGCCAGCAGTTCAGGGGGCGCGCAAGAGACCCAGTACTTC. Its protein is CASSSGGAQETQYF. The complete variable domain, with remaining parts taken from reference TRBV28 and TRBJ2-5, reads DVKVTQSSRYLVKRTGEKVFLECVQDMDHENMFWYRQDPGLGLRLIYFSYDVKMKEKGDIPEGYSVSREKKERFSLILESASTNQTSMYLCASSSGGAQETQYFGPGTRLLVL.

The rearrangement joins TRBV15 to TRBJ2-5; D is possibly TRBD1 (5 bases). CDR1 and CDR2 (germline): LNHNV, YYDKDF (reference sequence). V lost 3 bases, J lost 1 base, and 12 bases lay in between. This CDR3 spans 15 amino acids. CDR3 in amino acids: CATSRVPGPQETQYF. CDR3 sequence (DNA): TGTGCCACCAGCAGGGTACCAGGGCCCCAAGAGACCCAGTACTTC.

This clonotype was seen a handful of times. The gene calls are TRBV6-2 or TRBV6-3 and TRBJ1-5; D uncertain. The CDR3 totals 12 residues. Per the germline V gene, CDR1 is MNHEY and CDR2 is SVGEGT. V lost 6 bases and J lost 0, with 3 bases in between. As DNA, the CDR3 is TGTGCCAGCAGGTTTAGCAATCAGCCCCAGCATTTT. As protein: CASRFSNQPQHF.